Given below is one T cell receptor (beta chain) in context. No antigen is known for it. For TCRbeta, the library was prepared with unique molecular identifiers. TCRdb reanalysed the PCR reads using MiXCR and keeps one entry per CDR3 protein. The sample has about 870,000 distinct CDR3 sequences; 15% to 20% are singletons. Germline V gene lookup returns CDR1 SEHNR and CDR2 FQNEAQ (reference sequence). V gave up 0 bases and J gave up 5 bases, with 13 bases separating them. This CDR3 contains 15 residues. The data originate from a study of T-cell reconstitution after alpha-beta-depleted transplantation in children. Study observations and caveats: Recipient T cells and thymic progenitors that survived were the source of the high TCRbeta diversity seen at day 60 in some patients. About two months after transplant, alpha-beta T cells reportedly came from several hundred expanded graft clones. Fresh T-cell production supplied most of the T-cell counts and diversity seen one year after transplant.

The sample in question was PBMCs, mostly from graft donor cells, obtained 360 days after TCRalphabeta/CD19-depleted stem cell transplant. This receptor was identified in a male patient younger than 18 who had a stem cell transplant for acute lymphoblastic leukemia, so the T cells may come from the graft donor. The genes are TRBV7-9 and TRBJ1-1; D not resolved. CDR3: CASSLATGKETEAFF. The CDR3 nucleotides are TGTGCCAGCAGCTTAGCGACGGGGAAGGAGACTGAAGCTTTCTTT.